This T cell receptor beta chain derives from a study of T cells in Graves' hyperthyroidism and ophthalmopathy. This clonotype showed up many times. Its cognate antigen is unknown. RNA transcripts gave rise to amplified TCR beta CDR3 regions. During a first-round RT-PCR of the TCR CDR3, the HTBI primer set was used. A single record per CDR3 protein comes from TCRdb applying MiXCR to the multiplex PCR reads. The repertoire holds about 520,000 distinct CDR3 sequences, with roughly 25% as singletons. Inclusion characteristics of ophthalmopathy patients comprised a Clinical Activity Score of at least 3, a NOSPECS grade of at least 4, and duration under 3 months. Patients with uncontrolled infections, other autoimmune diseases, pregnancy or lactation were excluded. General study points: Peripheral blood also featured most of the thyroid clonotypes expanded above 0.001.

V lost 5 bases, J lost 3 bases, and 11 bases lay in between. The CDR3 has 14 residues. The germline CDR1 and CDR2 sequences are MNHNS and SASEGT. The receptor comes from a woman in her 30s with Graves' ophthalmopathy. Sequences were obtained from blood. This sequence joins TRBV6-1 and TRBJ1-5, with D uncertain. CDR3 DNA: TGTGCCAGCAGTCCAAGGCCCTTCAATCAGCCCCAGCATTTT. Amino acids: CASSPRPFNQPQHF.